One sample yielded the 16 T cell receptor beta chains listed below, sequenced in a study of blood T cell repertoires in COVID-19. Libraries were prepared by immunoSEQ multiplex PCR; TCRdb keeps only in-frame clonotypes and omits some of them. The repertoire holds hundreds of thousands of clones, around 90% seen once, with around 16% in the top ten. The specimen was PBMCs or T cells enriched from blood (not recorded which). All receptors derive from a man under 40 who had been exposed to COVID-19.

The chain is built from TRBV6-5 and TRBJ2-7; maybe TRBD2 (6 bases). V was clipped by 3 bases and J by 2 bases, with 11 bases between them. The CDR3 runs to 14 residues. Germline V gives CDR1 MNHEY, CDR2 SVGAGI. The CDR3 coding sequence is TGTGCCAGCAGTTATGCGGGGCCGCCCTACGAGCAGTACTTC. Protein product: CASSYAGPPYEQYF.

The rearrangement uses TRBV7-7 and TRBJ2-7; 8 bases match TRBD1. In germline, CDR1 is SSHAT, CDR2 FNYEAQ (reference sequence). V lost 5 bases, J lost 5 bases, and 8 bases stayed unmatched. The CDR3 spans 14 residues. The CDR3 region has the DNA TGTGCCAGCAGCGCCGGGACAGGAGGAGACGAGCAGTACTTC. Its protein product is CASSAGTGGDEQYF.

This clone was recorded a few times. The genes are TRBV5-4 and TRBJ2-2, with a weak D call TRBD1 (5 bases). Trimming took 4 bases from V and 7 from J, leaving 11 bases between them. Germline CDR1 is SGHNT and CDR2 is YYREEE (reference sequence). The CDR3 extends over 13 amino acids. The CDR3 DNA is TGTGCCAGCAGCCTAAGAAGGGGCGGGGAGCTGTTTTTT. This translates into CASSLRRGGELFF.

The rearrangement joins TRBV18 to TRBJ2-7; a possible D gene is TRBD1 (5 bases). The germline gives CDR1 KGHSH, CDR2 LQKENI. The CDR3 runs 15 residues. The germline V and J ends were trimmed by 3 bases and 1 base, with 13 bases remaining between them. CDR3 DNA: TGTGCCAGCTCACCTTACCAGACAGATTCCTACGAGCAGTACTTC. This sequence encodes CASSPYQTDSYEQYF.

The chain combines TRBV10-3 with TRBJ2-5; 8 positions agree with TRBD2. V trimming: 2 bases; J trimming: 4 bases; junction bases outside the gene matches: 9. The CDR3 is 16 residues long. The V gene's germline CDR1 is ENHRY and CDR2 SYGVKD. This CDR3 reads CAISEGIAGNGETQYF. The DNA for the CDR3 is TGTGCCATCAGTGAGGGTATAGCGGGGAACGGAGAGACCCAGTACTTC.

The chain carries TRBV2 and TRBJ1-1; 8 bases align to TRBD1. Germline CDR1 SNHLY, CDR2 FYNNEI. J gave up 5 bases and V 4 bases, and 6 bases lay outside the gene matches. The CDR3 totals 14 residues. DNA for the CDR3: TGTGCCAGCAGTGGGGAGCAGGGGGCAACTGAAGCTTTCTTT. Its translation: CASSGEQGATEAFF.

The V gene is TRBV7-9, the J gene TRBJ1-2; 7 bases line up with TRBD1. CDR1 SEHNR and CDR2 FQNEAQ come from the germline V gene (reference sequence). With 5 bases clipped from V and 1 base from J, the junction kept 19 bases outside the gene matches. The CDR3 runs to 19 residues. The CDR3 DNA follows: TGTGCCAGCAGCACCACCTACTCGGACAGGCCCAACTTTAACTATGGCTACACCTTC. It encodes CASSTTYSDRPNFNYGYTF.

This chain links TRBV10-1 with TRBJ2-7; 7 nucleotides align to TRBD1. The V gene's germline CDR1 is WNHNN and CDR2 SYGVQD (reference sequence). This CDR3 region has 15 residues. The ends lost 4 bases at V and 7 bases at J; junction bases unmatched: 13. CDR3 sequence (DNA): TGCGCCAGCAGTGGGAAACTGGACAGGCCCTTTGAGCAGTACTTC. Translated: CASSGKLDRPFEQYF.

The CDR3 bases are TGTGCCAGCAGTCATATCGCGCGGGACGGGGAGCTGTTTTTT. Amino acid sequence: CASSHIARDGELFF. The gene calls are TRBV5-5 and TRBJ2-2, with D possibly TRBD2 on 6 matching bases. The CDR3 is 14 amino acids. Germline loops: CDR1 SGHKS, CDR2 YYEKEE (reference sequence). The V and J ends lost 5 bases and 7 bases respectively, with 15 bases between them.

This clone came up a few times. The V call is TRBV7-9, the J call TRBJ2-7, with D possibly matching TRBD2 (5 bases). This CDR3 is 14 amino acids long. Germline assignment: CDR1 SEHNR and CDR2 FQNEAQ (reference sequence). The V gene lost 1 base and the J gene lost 4 bases, with 11 bases spanning the gap. The DNA of the CDR3 is TGTGCCAGCAGCTTAGGCAACGGAGGTTACGAGCAGTACTTC. Translated: CASSLGNGGYEQYF.

This clone has only one observation. This sequence joins TRBV6-6 and TRBJ1-1; TRBD1 aligns across 9 bases. The length of the CDR3 is 15 residues. V gave up 5 bases and J gave up 0 bases; unmatched junction bases: 4. Germline values: CDR1 MNHNY, CDR2 SVGAGI (reference sequence). CDR3 in DNA: TGTGCCAGCAGTCGGACAGGGGACCTGAACACTGAAGCTTTCTTT. Translating it yields CASSRTGDLNTEAFF.

The J gene is TRBJ2-7, the V gene TRBV6-5; 7 nucleotides agree with TRBD1. In germline, CDR1 is MNHEY, CDR2 SVGAGI. The V segment lost 7 bases and the J segment 0 bases; nucleotides outside the gene matches: 9. This CDR3 region has 15 residues. In nucleotides, the CDR3 is TGTGCCAGCACCCTGATACGGGACAGCTCCTACGAGCAGTACTTC. Amino acids: CASTLIRDSSYEQYF.

This clone was observed a few times. The chain is built from TRBV15 and TRBJ1-5; a weak D match, TRBD1 (5 bases). V dropped 3 bases and J dropped 7 bases, with 19 bases sitting between them. CDR3 length: 16 residues. From germline, CDR1 is LNHNV and CDR2 YYDKDF (reference sequence). The CDR3 loop reads CATSSDTGRGAQPQHF. CDR3 bases: TGTGCCACCAGCAGCGACACCGGGAGGGGTGCCCAGCCCCAGCATTTT.

The V and J genes are TRBV5-1 and TRBJ2-3, with TRBD2 matching 7 bases. Trimming removed 0 bases from V and 2 bases from J; junction bases left unmatched: 9. This CDR3 has 17 residues. The germline V gene encodes CDR1 SGHRS and CDR2 YFSETQ. CDR3 sequence (DNA): TGCGCCAGCAGCTTGGCCATGGGAGGGAGAATCACAGATACGCAGTATTTT. It yields the protein CASSLAMGGRITDTQYF.

This clone has just one count. This chain uses TRBV20-1 with TRBJ1-1; TRBD1 matches at 7 bases. V lost 3 bases to trimming and J lost 0 bases; unmatched junction nucleotides: 13. Germline V CDR1 and CDR2: DFQATT, SNEGSKA (reference sequence). The CDR3 is made up of 17 amino acids. The CDR3 nucleotides are TGCAGTGCTAGTGATGACAGGGTTGGGGGAGTGAACACTGAAGCTTTCTTT. Translation: CSASDDRVGGVNTEAFF.

The chain joins TRBV4-2 to TRBJ1-1; 9 positions agree with TRBD1. After removal of 1 base from V and 0 bases from J, the junction contained 3 bases not matched to a gene. The CDR3 extends over 16 amino acids. The V gene's germline CDR1 is LGHNA and CDR2 YNFKEQ. The CDR3 spells CASSQGGDRVNTEAFF. In nucleotides, the CDR3 is TGTGCCAGCAGCCAAGGAGGGGACAGGGTGAACACTGAAGCTTTCTTT.